A selection of T cell receptor beta chains follows, all from one sample in a study of PD-L1 blockade in urothelial cancer. Some clones are missing from TCRdb's copy, which holds only in-frame ones; the method was immunoSEQ multiplex PCR. The sample consists of tens of thousands of clones, around 74% of them appearing once. The starting material was PBMCs, obtained around atezolizumab (anti-PD-L1) treatment. Receptor source: a man aged 70 or older with urothelial cancer. CDR3s include the opening cysteine and the closing phenylalanine or tryptophan. The D gene is left open where the match is weak. Size tells how often a clone was seen (once, few, many) or the class of an expanded clone, and some rows leave it out.

size: -; D: -; J: TRBJ2-2; V: TRBV19; CDR3: CASSPQSVGELFF; DNA: TGTGCCAGTAGTCCCCAGTCCGTCGGGGAGCTGTTTTTT
size: once; D: -; J: TRBJ2-7; V: TRBV29-1; CDR3: CSVEERPYEQYF; DNA: TGCAGCGTTGAGGAGCGGCCATACGAGCAGTACTTC
size: -; D: TRBD2; J: TRBJ2-5; V: TRBV28; CDR3: CASSFLGLTETQYF; DNA: TGTGCCAGCAGTTTTTTGGGACTAACAGAGACCCAGTACTTC
size: few; D: TRBD1; J: TRBJ1-5; V: TRBV7-6; CDR3: CASSLGQGAQPQHF; DNA: TGTGCCAGCAGCTTGGGACAGGGGGCTCAGCCCCAGCATTTT
size: -; D: -; J: TRBJ1-5; V: TRBV15; CDR3: CATGDNYSNQPQHF; DNA: TGTGCCACCGGGGACAATTATAGCAATCAGCCCCAGCATTTT
size: few; D: TRBD1; J: TRBJ2-7; V: TRBV28; CDR3: CASSPSRGLGSIAYEQYF; DNA: TGTGCCAGCAGTCCCAGCAGGGGGCTCGGCAGTATTGCCTACGAGCAGTACTTC
size: -; D: -; J: TRBJ2-2; V: TRBV28; CDR3: CASSLPRNTGELFF; DNA: TGTGCCAGCAGTTTACCCAGGAACACCGGGGAGCTGTTTTTT
size: -; D: TRBD1; J: TRBJ1-1; V: TRBV18; CDR3: CASSRDSMNTEAFF; DNA: TGTGCCAGCTCCCGGGACAGCATGAACACTGAAGCTTTCTTT
size: -; D: -; J: TRBJ2-1; V: TRBV11-2; CDR3: CASSLGWRANEQFF; DNA: TGTGCCAGCAGCTTAGGGTGGAGGGCCAATGAGCAGTTCTTC
size: -; D: TRBD2; J: TRBJ2-7; V: TRBV19; CDR3: CASSVGAGAYEQYF; DNA: TGTGCCAGTAGTGTTGGAGCGGGAGCCTACGAGCAGTACTTC
size: few; D: -; J: TRBJ1-5; V: TRBV6-6; CDR3: CATLPGPNQPQHF; DNA: TGTGCCACCCTCCCAGGGCCCAATCAGCCCCAGCATTTT
size: few; D: -; J: TRBJ2-2; V: TRBV11-3; CDR3: CASSLEAFGELFF; DNA: TGTGCCAGCAGCTTAGAGGCCTTTGGGGAGCTGTTTTTT
size: -; D: TRBD1; J: TRBJ2-1; V: TRBV7-2; CDR3: CASRTGGQGAHEQFF; DNA: TGTGCCAGCAGAACCGGGGGACAGGGGGCGCATGAGCAGTTCTTC
size: -; D: TRBD2; J: TRBJ2-3; V: TRBV7-2; CDR3: CASSLALAGGPQTDTQYF; DNA: TGTGCCAGCAGCTTAGCCCTAGCGGGGGGGCCACAGACAGATACGCAGTATTTT
size: -; D: -; J: TRBJ1-4; V: TRBV11-3; CDR3: CASSILIWRREKLFF; DNA: TGTGCCAGCAGTATTCTAATATGGAGGAGAGAAAAACTGTTTTTT
size: -; D: -; J: TRBJ1-6; V: TRBV5-8; CDR3: CASSLAGGNSPLHF; DNA: TGTGCCAGCAGCTTGGCGGGCGGGAATTCACCCCTCCACTTT
size: -; D: TRBD1; J: TRBJ1-2; V: TRBV10-3; CDR3: CAISGRDRANYGYTF; DNA: TGTGCCATCAGTGGCCGGGACAGAGCTAACTATGGCTACACCTTC
size: few; D: -; J: TRBJ1-6; V: TRBV6-5; CDR3: CASSWTEGSIPLHF; DNA: TGTGCCAGCAGTTGGACAGAAGGGAGCATCCCCCTCCACTTT
size: -; D: -; J: TRBJ2-5; V: TRBV29-1; CDR3: CSVLQAYTGQETQYF; DNA: TGCAGCGTACTACAGGCGTACACAGGACAAGAGACCCAGTACTTC
size: -; D: TRBD2; J: TRBJ2-3; V: TRBV5-1; CDR3: CASSLELAGFASTDTQYF; DNA: TGCGCCAGCAGCTTGGAACTAGCGGGTTTCGCTAGCACAGATACGCAGTATTTT
size: once; D: -; J: TRBJ1-5; V: TRBV7-2; CDR3: CASSPVAGSDQPQHF; DNA: TGTGCCAGCAGCCCTGTTGCGGGCTCGGATCAGCCCCAGCATTTT
size: -; D: -; J: TRBJ2-1; V: TRBV12-5; CDR3: CASGLVRGGEQFF; DNA: TGTGCTAGTGGTTTGGTAAGGGGTGGTGAGCAGTTCTTC
size: few; D: -; J: TRBJ2-7; V: TRBV4-3; CDR3: CASSQDYSSYEQYF; DNA: TGCGCCAGCAGCCAAGATTATAGCAGCTACGAGCAGTACTTC
size: -; D: -; J: TRBJ2-7; V: TRBV7-2; CDR3: CASSLMTTTAPYEQYF; DNA: TGTGCCAGCAGCTTAATGACAACCACCGCCCCCTACGAGCAGTACTTC
size: -; D: -; J: TRBJ2-7; V: TRBV6-5; CDR3: CASSPLRGLWDEQYF; DNA: TGTGCCAGCAGTCCACTCCGAGGGTTGTGGGACGAGCAGTACTTC
size: -; D: -; J: TRBJ2-7; V: TRBV27; CDR3: CASGRDASYEQYF; DNA: TGTGCCAGCGGGCGGGACGCCTCCTACGAGCAGTACTTC
size: few; D: -; J: TRBJ2-1; V: TRBV6-5; CDR3: CATRRGLSYNEQFF; DNA: TGTGCCACTAGGCGGGGCCTCTCCTACAATGAGCAGTTCTTC
size: once; D: TRBD1; J: TRBJ2-5; V: TRBV6-1; CDR3: CATSNGQAKETQYF; DNA: TGTGCCACTTCAAACGGACAGGCCAAAGAGACCCAGTACTTC
size: -; D: -; J: TRBJ1-1; V: TRBV25-1; CDR3: CASSGFRGTEAFF; DNA: TGTGCCAGCAGTGGATTCAGGGGCACTGAAGCTTTCTTT
size: few; D: -; J: TRBJ2-3; V: TRBV7-8; CDR3: CASSRETSTDTQYF; DNA: TGTGCCAGCAGCCGGGAGACTAGCACAGATACGCAGTATTTT
size: -; D: -; J: TRBJ2-1; V: TRBV18; CDR3: CASSPPRAGVHNEQFF; DNA: TGTGCCAGCTCACCACCGAGGGCAGGGGTCCACAATGAGCAGTTCTTC
size: -; D: TRBD1; J: TRBJ2-1; V: TRBV6-6; CDR3: CASKPTGKVTYNEQFF; DNA: TGTGCCAGCAAGCCGACAGGGAAAGTGACCTACAATGAGCAGTTCTTC
size: -; D: TRBD2; J: TRBJ2-1; V: TRBV9; CDR3: CASSAQAGSSYNEQFF; DNA: TGTGCCAGCAGCGCTCAAGCGGGAAGCTCCTACAATGAGCAGTTCTTC
size: -; D: TRBD1; J: TRBJ2-7; V: TRBV28; CDR3: CASNLPGQGSYEQYF; DNA: TGTGCCAGCAATCTACCGGGACAGGGATCCTACGAGCAGTACTTC
size: many; D: TRBD2; J: TRBJ2-1; V: TRBV2; CDR3: CASSRTSGGSYNEQFF; DNA: TGTGCCAGCAGTCGGACTAGCGGGGGTTCCTACAATGAGCAGTTCTTC
size: -; D: -; J: TRBJ1-6; V: TRBV5-4; CDR3: CASSLNKYVRGTSNSPLHF; DNA: TGTGCCAGCAGCTTAAATAAATATGTGCGGGGAACTAGTAATTCACCCCTCCACTTT
size: -; D: TRBD1; J: TRBJ2-1; V: TRBV5-8; CDR3: CASTLQGSSYNEQFF; DNA: TGTGCCAGCACCTTACAGGGGAGCAGCTACAATGAGCAGTTCTTC
size: -; D: -; J: TRBJ1-3; V: TRBV4-3; CDR3: CASSQDTYPGNTIYF; DNA: TGCGCCAGCAGCCAAGACACCTACCCTGGAAACACCATATATTTT
size: -; D: TRBD2; J: TRBJ2-5; V: TRBV27; CDR3: CASSHRLAGGRETQYF; DNA: TGTGCCAGCAGCCACCGACTAGCGGGAGGGCGAGAGACCCAGTACTTC
size: -; D: TRBD1; J: TRBJ1-1; V: TRBV11-2; CDR3: CASSWDRPNTEAFF; DNA: TGTGCCAGCAGCTGGGACAGGCCGAACACTGAAGCTTTCTTT
size: -; D: TRBD2; J: TRBJ2-3; V: TRBV7-2; CDR3: CASSTQRGGSTDTQYF; DNA: TGTGCCAGCAGCACCCAGCGGGGGGGAAGCACAGATACGCAGTATTTT
size: few; D: TRBD1; J: TRBJ1-2; V: TRBV4-3; CDR3: CASSQAVDRGWGYTF; DNA: TGCGCCAGCAGCCAAGCTGTGGACAGGGGTTGGGGCTACACCTTC
size: -; D: TRBD1; J: TRBJ2-3; V: TRBV5-4; CDR3: CASSSPRDRGLTDTQYF; DNA: TGTGCCAGCAGCTCACCTCGGGACAGGGGGTTGACAGATACGCAGTATTTT
size: -; D: TRBD1; J: TRBJ2-7; V: TRBV2; CDR3: CASSRQGSYEQYF; DNA: TGTGCCAGCAGCCGACAGGGCTCCTACGAGCAGTACTTC
size: -; D: -; J: TRBJ2-3; V: TRBV15; CDR3: CATSRDTRELIDTQYF; DNA: TGTGCCACCAGCAGAGATACCCGGGAACTTATAGATACGCAGTATTTT
size: -; D: TRBD1; J: TRBJ2-1; V: TRBV2; CDR3: CASSDATGQENEQFF; DNA: TGTGCCAGCAGTGACGCGACGGGACAGGAGAATGAGCAGTTCTTC
size: few; D: -; J: TRBJ2-5; V: TRBV7-2; CDR3: CASSSEAGTWETQYF; DNA: TGTGCCAGCAGCTCCGAAGCCGGGACTTGGGAGACCCAGTACTTC
size: -; D: TRBD1; J: TRBJ1-2; V: TRBV19; CDR3: CASSTRQGSRGYTF; DNA: TGTGCCAGTAGTACTCGACAGGGAAGTCGGGGCTACACCTTC
size: -; D: TRBD2; J: TRBJ2-7; V: TRBV7-2; CDR3: CASSYRVGGREWYF; DNA: TGTGCCAGCAGCTACCGGGTTGGAGGGCGGGAGTGGTACTTC
size: -; D: TRBD2; J: TRBJ2-5; V: TRBV9; CDR3: CASSVLAGGQETQYF; DNA: TGTGCCAGCAGCGTACTAGCGGGGGGTCAAGAGACCCAGTACTTC
size: once; D: TRBD2; J: TRBJ2-1; V: TRBV7-3; CDR3: CASSLSRLAGTYSYNEQFF; DNA: TGTGCCAGCAGCCTTTCTAGACTAGCGGGGACCTACTCCTACAATGAGCAGTTCTTC
size: -; D: -; J: TRBJ1-5; V: TRBV5-6; CDR3: CASFRGSQHF; DNA: TGTGCCAGCTTTCGGGGATCCCAGCATTTT
size: -; D: -; J: TRBJ1-1; V: TRBV5-4; CDR3: CASSLAGGFTEAFF; DNA: TGTGCCAGCAGCTTGGCGGGGGGCTTCACTGAAGCTTTCTTT